These 18 T cell receptor beta chains came from one sample sequenced in a study of cytomegalovirus exposure and HLA in healthy donors. Some clones are missing from TCRdb's copy, which holds only in-frame ones; the method was immunoSEQ multiplex PCR. The sample contains 250,000 to 300,000 clones, roughly 90% of which appear only once. Sequenced material: PBMCs. These receptors all stem from a woman aged 18-29 years in good health and CMV-seronegative.

This clone was found once. The chain is built from TRBV13 and TRBJ2-5, with TRBD1 as a possible D gene (5 bases). This CDR3 region has 13 residues. V was cut by 3 bases and J by 2 bases, with 7 bases left in between. The germline gives CDR1 PRHDT, CDR2 FYEKMQ (reference sequence). The CDR3 DNA follows: TGTGCCAGCAGCTTCAGGGAACAAGAGACCCAGTACTTC. This encodes CASSFREQETQYF.

This clone was observed a few times. The rearrangement uses TRBV6-1 and TRBJ1-1; tentatively, D is TRBD1 (5 bases). The V gene's germline CDR1 is MNHNS and CDR2 SASEGT. Trimming took off 10 bases at V and 5 bases at J, with 17 bases between the two ends. The CDR3 runs 13 residues. The CDR3 DNA reads TGTGCCACCCCGGCCAGGGATAGAACTGAAGCTTTCTTT. Translating gives CATPARDRTEAFF.

V is TRBV2 and J is TRBJ2-3, with TRBD2 matching 8 bases. The CDR3 extends over 16 amino acids. The ends lost 3 bases at V and 6 bases at J; junction bases unmatched: 11. In germline, CDR1 is SNHLY, CDR2 FYNNEI. As DNA, the CDR3 is TGTGCCAGCAGTGATCCGGGACTAGGGGATTCGGATACGCAGTATTTT. Translated: CASSDPGLGDSDTQYF. Together with reference TRBV2 and TRBJ2-3, the CDR3 gives the full variable domain: EPEVTQTPSHQVTQMGQEVILRCVPISNHLYFYWYRQILGQKVEFLVSFYNNEISEKSEIFDDQFSVERPDGSNFTLKIRSTKLEDSAMYFCASSDPGLGDSDTQYFGPGTRLTVL.

This clone was seen only once. This rearrangement joins TRBV14 to TRBJ1-2; the D is unclear. Germline CDR1 SGHDN, CDR2 FVKESK. V was clipped by 4 bases and J by 4 bases, with 13 bases between them. The CDR3 is 14 amino acids. DNA of the CDR3: TGTGCCAGCAGCCCGATGAAGGCGGGCTATGGCTACACCTTC. This encodes CASSPMKAGYGYTF.

In this sample, this clone turned up once. The chain recombines TRBV28 with TRBJ1-5, with TRBD1 as a possible D gene (6 bases). CDR1 MDHEN and CDR2 SYDVKM come from the germline V gene. The CDR3 length is 14 residues. Trimming removed 7 bases from V and 7 bases from J, with 17 bases in between. The CDR3, as DNA: TGTGCCAGCAAATCAACAGGGCCGAGGCAGCCCCAGCATTTT. It encodes CASKSTGPRQPQHF.

This chain connects TRBV27 to TRBJ1-1, with 7 bases identical to TRBD1. Germline V gene data show CDR1 as MNHEY and CDR2 as SMNVEV (reference sequence). The CDR3 has 12 amino acids. V gave up 6 bases and J gave up 8 bases; unmatched junction bases: 6. CDR3 sequence (DNA): TGTGCCAGCAGCCTGACAGGGATGGAAGCTTTCTTT. It translates to CASSLTGMEAFF.

The chain couples TRBV2 to TRBJ1-4; TRBD1 might be the D (5 bases). Germline CDR1 reads SNHLY; CDR2 reads FYNNEI. Trimming removed 2 bases from V and 6 bases from J, with 13 bases in between. The CDR3 spans 15 residues. The CDR3 DNA sequence: TGTGCCAGCAGTGAATCCGGGGGGACGGATGAAAAACTGTTTTTT. Translating gives CASSESGGTDEKLFF.

The chain carries TRBV28 and TRBJ1-2; D is perhaps TRBD1 (6 bases). Looked up from germline, CDR1 is MDHEN and CDR2 is SYDVKM. With 8 bases removed from V and 5 bases from J, the gap between germline ends came to 18 bases. The CDR3 covers 14 residues. This CDR3 is CASGGQGGNYGYTF. CDR3 sequence (DNA): TGTGCCAGCGGGGGGCAGGGAGGGAATTATGGCTACACCTTC.

The V and J genes are TRBV9 and TRBJ1-4; weak D call: TRBD1 (5 bases). The CDR3 is 15 residues long. V lost 1 base to trimming and J lost 0 bases, with 7 bases between them. Germline-derived CDR1 and CDR2 are SGDLS and YYNGEE. CDR3 region: CASSVTGSTNEKLFF. CDR3 in DNA: TGTGCCAGCAGCGTAACAGGTTCAACTAATGAAAAACTGTTTTTT.

The rearrangement joins TRBV30 to TRBJ2-5; 7 bases fit TRBD1. Trimming at V came to 4 bases and at J to 6 bases, leaving 11 bases not matched to a gene. This CDR3 comprises 14 residues. Germline CDR1 GTSNPN, CDR2 SVGIG (reference sequence). CDR3 region: CAWMGQMIMQTQYF. The DNA of the CDR3 is TGTGCCTGGATGGGACAGATGATCATGCAGACCCAGTACTTC.

V usage is TRBV5-4 and J usage is TRBJ2-5; TRBD2 agrees at 9 bases. The CDR3 has 15 amino acids. Germline values: CDR1 SGHNT, CDR2 YYREEE (reference sequence). The V and J ends lost 0 bases and 4 bases, in that order; junction bases with no gene match: 4. In nucleotides, the CDR3 is TGTGCCAGCAGCTTGGTAGCGGGGGTCGGAGAGACCCAGTACTTC. Protein sequence: CASSLVAGVGETQYF.

This clone was detected once. CDR3 sequence: CAWSPSGQETQYF. In nucleotides, the CDR3 is TGTGCCTGGAGTCCTAGCGGCCAAGAGACCCAGTACTTC. The V call is TRBV30, the J call TRBJ2-5; 7 nucleotides align to TRBD2. The germline V gene encodes CDR1 GTSNPN and CDR2 SVGIG (reference sequence). The CDR3 runs to 13 residues. With V trimmed by 2 bases and J by 1 base, 1 base remained unmatched.

The chain couples TRBV9 to TRBJ2-1; 9 nucleotides agree with TRBD2. CDR1 is SGDLS and CDR2 is YYNGEE in the germline V gene. The ends lost 2 bases at V and 0 bases at J; junction bases unmatched: 6. The CDR3 is made up of 17 amino acids. CDR3 sequence: CASSVGGLANSYNEQFF. CDR3 coding DNA: TGTGCCAGCAGCGTGGGCGGACTAGCGAACTCCTACAATGAGCAGTTCTTC.

CDR3 DNA sequence: TGTGCCAGCAGCTTAGCCCGTAGAGGCCCCTCCGGGGAGCTGTTTTTT. Protein sequence: CASSLARRGPSGELFF. The V gene is TRBV7-9, the J gene TRBJ2-2, with no clear D. Deletions cut 0 bases from V and 6 bases from J, with 14 bases between. Germline V gene sequence: CDR1 SEHNR, CDR2 FQNEAQ (reference sequence). This CDR3 is built from 16 residues.

The V call is TRBV4-1, the J call TRBJ2-2; D is perhaps TRBD1 (5 bases). This CDR3 is 16 amino acids long. Trimming pared 0 bases from V and 4 bases from J, leaving 12 bases between. Per the germline V gene, CDR1 is MGHRA and CDR2 is YSYEKL. The CDR3 is CASSQDPQGFTGELFF. The CDR3 nucleotides read TGCGCCAGCAGCCAAGACCCCCAGGGATTCACCGGGGAGCTGTTTTTT.

The chain has TRBV5-1 and TRBJ1-1, with D perhaps matching TRBD1 (6 bases). Per germline, CDR1 SGHRS and CDR2 YFSETQ. Trimming stripped 0 bases from V and 3 bases from J, with 9 bases between. This CDR3 comprises 14 residues. CDR3 sequence reads: CASSLGWTDTEAFF. The CDR3 nucleotides are TGCGCCAGCAGCTTGGGGTGGACAGACACTGAAGCTTTCTTT.

This clone showed up just a few times. The rearrangement links TRBV29-1 to TRBJ1-1; D is possibly TRBD1 (6 bases). The length of the CDR3 is 14 residues. Germline CDR1 reads SQVTM; CDR2 reads ANQGSEA. With 4 bases removed from V and 4 bases from J, the gap between germline ends came to 16 bases. The chain's CDR3 is CSVGVRGPITEAFF. CDR3 DNA sequence: TGCAGCGTTGGGGTCAGGGGCCCCATCACTGAAGCTTTCTTT. Full variable domain (remainder filled in from reference TRBV29-1 and TRBJ1-1): SAVISQKPSRDICQRGTSLTIQCQVDSQVTMMFWYRQQPGQSLTLIATANQGSEATYESGFVIDKFPISRPNLTFSTLTVSNMSPEDSSIYLCSVGVRGPITEAFFGQGTRLTVV.

The rearrangement links TRBV5-6 to TRBJ1-5; the D is unclear. Per the germline V gene, CDR1 is SGHDT and CDR2 is YYEEEE. V was clipped by 0 bases and J by 0 bases, with 4 bases between them. CDR3 length: 14 residues. In DNA, the CDR3 is TGTGCCAGCAGCTTGGGGCTTAGCAATCAGCCCCAGCATTTT. Translated, it gives CASSLGLSNQPQHF.